In this sample, the clone carrying this T cell receptor (beta chain) turned up many times. Its antigen is not known. The data were taken from a study of read filtering for tumor transcriptome and immune sequencing. Whole-study findings and limits: Without single-read clonotypes, shared clonotype proportions correlated more between IR-seq and RNA-seq. The sorted CD138-negative fraction was a mixed bone marrow immune population, not purified T cells. Around 80% of IR-seq clonotypes had a single read, yet these held about 3.5% of reads. IR-seq captured clonotypes deeper and more reliably than RNA-seq.

The germline V gene encodes CDR1 SGHRS and CDR2 YFSETQ. CDR3 length: 15 amino acids. Between the trimmed V and J ends, which lost 2 bases and 2 bases, there was a span of 11 bases. The library was built from about 400 ng RNA with molecular barcoded adaptors for alpha/delta and beta/gamma chains. TCRdb redid the calling of the reads with MiXCR, one entry per CDR3 protein. The repertoire includes 130,000 or so distinct CDR3 sequences, around 13% of them detected once, and roughly 7.6% sits in the top ten. The gene calls are TRBV5-1 and TRBJ2-1, with no clear D. The TCR originated in a donor aged 40 or older with multiple myeloma. The sequenced sample was a population of CD138-negative cells sorted from bone marrow. In DNA, the CDR3 is TGCGCCAGCAGCTTAGACATCAACGCCTACAATGAGCAGTTCTTC. Translation gives CASSLDINAYNEQFF.